A selection of T cell receptor beta chains follows, all from one sample in a study of CD8 T cells in Susac syndrome. TCRdb redid the calling of the immunoSEQ multiplex PCR reads with MiXCR, one entry per CDR3 protein. The repertoire holds 200,000 to 300,000 distinct CDR3 sequences, just over 90% seen once, with around 0.067% in the top ten. Input material: CD4+ T cells from PBMCs. These receptors originate from a human donor with multiple sclerosis. Both conserved end residues are part of each CDR3. D genes are given only for firm matches.

NA | TRBJ2-3 | TRBV3-1 | CAGSQVRTDTQYF | TGTGCCGGCAGCCAAGTGAGGACAGATACGCAGTATTTT
TRBD2 | TRBJ2-7 | TRBV18 | CASSPALAGGYEQYF | TGTGCCAGCTCACCAGCACTAGCGGGGGGCTACGAGCAGTACTTC
TRBD2 | TRBJ2-2 | TRBV29-1 | CSVVLAGGHTGELFF | TGCAGCGTTGTTCTCGCGGGAGGTCACACCGGGGAGCTGTTTTTT
NA | TRBJ1-4 | TRBV5-1 | CASSFDGATNEKLFF | TGCGCCAGCAGCTTTGACGGAGCAACTAATGAAAAACTGTTTTTT
NA | TRBJ1-1 | TRBV18 | CASSPGNTEAFF | TGTGCCAGCTCTCCAGGGAACACTGAAGCTTTCTTT
TRBD1 | TRBJ1-6 | TRBV7-9 | CASSPFLQGGNSPLHF | TGTGCCAGCAGCCCGTTTCTCCAGGGGGGCAATTCACCCCTCCACTTT
NA | TRBJ2-2 | TRBV11-2 | CASSLWGVTGELFF | TGTGCCAGCAGCTTATGGGGGGTCACCGGGGAGCTGTTTTTT
NA | TRBJ2-4 | TRBV3-1 | CASSPNRDIQYF | TGTGCCAGCAGCCCTAACCGAGACATTCAGTACTTC
NA | TRBJ2-6 | TRBV12-3/TRBV12-4 | CASTQGSGANVLTF | TGTGCCAGCACCCAGGGTTCTGGGGCCAACGTCCTGACTTTC
TRBD1 | TRBJ2-7 | TRBV11-1 | CASSSRDSPYEQYF | TGTGCCAGCAGCTCCCGGGACAGCCCCTACGAGCAGTACTTC
TRBD1 | TRBJ2-5 | TRBV5-4 | CASSTGRQGPQYF | TGTGCCAGCAGCACCGGAAGACAGGGGCCCCAGTACTTC
NA | TRBJ1-2 | TRBV3-1 | CASSQNSFRSGGYTF | TGTGCCAGCAGCCAAAACAGCTTCCGGTCGGGTGGCTACACCTTC
TRBD1 | TRBJ1-1 | TRBV7-2 | CASSLAAGQGGTEAFF | TGTGCCAGCAGCTTAGCGGCGGGACAGGGAGGCACTGAAGCTTTCTTT
TRBD1 | TRBJ2-5 | TRBV29-1 | CSVAGTGAQETQYF | TGCAGCGTCGCCGGGACAGGGGCACAAGAGACCCAGTACTTC
NA | TRBJ2-6 | TRBV5-1 | CASRTGRLNSGANVLTF | TGCGCCAGCAGAACAGGGAGGCTGAACTCTGGGGCCAACGTCCTGACTTTC
NA | TRBJ1-6 | TRBV10-3 | CATGRGGVDSASPLHF | TGTGCCACCGGCCGCGGGGGAGTGGACAGTGCTTCACCCCTCCACTTT